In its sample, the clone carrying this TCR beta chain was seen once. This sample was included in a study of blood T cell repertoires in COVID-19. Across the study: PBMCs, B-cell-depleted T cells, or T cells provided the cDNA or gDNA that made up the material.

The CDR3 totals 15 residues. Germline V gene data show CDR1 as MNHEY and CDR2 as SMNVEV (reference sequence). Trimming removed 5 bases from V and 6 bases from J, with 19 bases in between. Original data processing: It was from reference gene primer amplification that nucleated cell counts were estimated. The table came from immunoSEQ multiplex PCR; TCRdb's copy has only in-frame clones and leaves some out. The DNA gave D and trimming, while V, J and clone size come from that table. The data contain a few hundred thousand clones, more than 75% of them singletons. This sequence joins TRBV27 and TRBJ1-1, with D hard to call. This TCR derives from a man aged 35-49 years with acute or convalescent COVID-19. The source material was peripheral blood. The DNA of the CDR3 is TGTGCCAGCAGTCTAGAGAAGCCGGGGATCGCTGAAGCTTTCTTT. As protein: CASSLEKPGIAEAFF.